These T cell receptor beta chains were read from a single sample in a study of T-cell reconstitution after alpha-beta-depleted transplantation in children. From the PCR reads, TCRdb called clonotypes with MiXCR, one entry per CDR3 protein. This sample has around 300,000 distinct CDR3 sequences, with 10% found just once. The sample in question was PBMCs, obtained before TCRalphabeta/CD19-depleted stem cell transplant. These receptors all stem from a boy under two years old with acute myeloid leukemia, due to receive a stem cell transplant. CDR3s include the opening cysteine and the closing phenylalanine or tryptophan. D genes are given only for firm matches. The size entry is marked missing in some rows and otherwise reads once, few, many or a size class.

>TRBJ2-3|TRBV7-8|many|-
TGTGCCAGCAGCTTAGACGGTGCAGATACGCAGTATTTT
CASSLDGADTQYF
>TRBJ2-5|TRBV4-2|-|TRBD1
TGTGCCAGCAGCCAAGCCCGTCGGACAGGTGGGCAAGAGACCCAGTACTTC
CASSQARRTGGQETQYF
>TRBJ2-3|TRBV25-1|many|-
TGTGCCAGCAGTGAATTCACAGATACGCAGTATTTT
CASSEFTDTQYF
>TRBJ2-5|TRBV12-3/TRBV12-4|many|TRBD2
TGTGCCAGCAGCAACCTATGGGCGGGAGTCGGCCAAGAGACCCAGTACTTC
CASSNLWAGVGQETQYF
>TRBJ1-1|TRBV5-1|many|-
TGCGCCAGCAGCTTGGATTGGACAGATAAAGCTTTCTTT
CASSLDWTDKAFF
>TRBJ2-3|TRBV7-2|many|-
TGTGCCAGCAGCTTAGAAAACGCAGATACGCAGTATTTT
CASSLENADTQYF
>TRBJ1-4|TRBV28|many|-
TGTGCCAGCAGTTTAGGGAGGGGGACAACTAATGAAAAACTGTTTTTT
CASSLGRGTTNEKLFF
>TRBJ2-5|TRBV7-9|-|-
TGTGCCAGCAGCTTAGCGACCGAGGAAGCGAGGGCATTC
CASSLATEEARAF
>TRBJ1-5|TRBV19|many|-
TGTGCCAGTAGTAACTGGGCAATTAGCAATCAGCCCCAGCATTTT
CASSNWAISNQPQHF
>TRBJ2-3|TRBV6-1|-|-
TGTGCCAGCAGTGAAAGGTGGGGAGCAGATACGCAGTATTTT
CASSERWGADTQYF
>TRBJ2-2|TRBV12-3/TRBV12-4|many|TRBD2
TGTGCCAGCAGTTTCGGGGGGGCCGACACCGGGGAGCTGTTTTTT
CASSFGGADTGELFF
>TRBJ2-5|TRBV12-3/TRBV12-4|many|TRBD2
TGTGCCAGCAGTCCTACTAGCGGGGGGGCTGTTAGGTACTTC
CASSPTSGGAVRYF
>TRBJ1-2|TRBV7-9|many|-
TGTGCCAGCAGCTCTCCGACAGTCCTCTATGGCTACACCTTC
CASSSPTVLYGYTF
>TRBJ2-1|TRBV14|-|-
TGTGCCAGCAGCCATATTGGTTCCTACAATGAGCAGTTCTTC
CASSHIGSYNEQFF
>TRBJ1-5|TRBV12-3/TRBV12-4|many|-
TGTGCCAGCAGTTTAATACAGGGTAATCAGCCCCAGCATTTT
CASSLIQGNQPQHF
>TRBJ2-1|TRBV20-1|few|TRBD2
TGCAGTGCCCTATACGGGGGGGCCTACAATGAGCAGTTCTTC
CSALYGGAYNEQFF
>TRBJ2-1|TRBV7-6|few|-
TGTGCCAGCAGCTTTTCGGCGGTCTTATCCTACAATGAGCAGTTCTTC
CASSFSAVLSYNEQFF
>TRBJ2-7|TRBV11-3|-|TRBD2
TGTGCCAGCAGCTCTCTAGCGGGAGGGGGGTACGAGCAGTACTTC
CASSSLAGGGYEQYF
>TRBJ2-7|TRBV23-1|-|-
TGCGCCAGCACCCGGGACACTAACTACGAGCAGTACTTC
CASTRDTNYEQYF
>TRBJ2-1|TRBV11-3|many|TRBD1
TGTGCCAGCAGCCGCGAGGACAGGGTAAATGAGCAGTTCTTC
CASSREDRVNEQFF
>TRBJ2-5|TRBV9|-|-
TGTGCCAGCAGCGTAGGAGGGACACTTCAAGAGACCCAGTACTTC
CASSVGGTLQETQYF
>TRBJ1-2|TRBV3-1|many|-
TGTGCCAGCAGCCATTGGGGGCCCCGACTTAGGTTACACTATGGCTACACCTTC
CASSHWGPRLRLHYGYTF
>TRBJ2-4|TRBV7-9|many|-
TGTGCCAGCAGCCTGACTGTAGCCAAAAACATTCAGTACTTC
CASSLTVAKNIQYF
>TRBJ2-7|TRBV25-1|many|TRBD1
TGTGCCAGCAGTGAATACCGGACAGGGCACTACGAGCAGTACTTC
CASSEYRTGHYEQYF
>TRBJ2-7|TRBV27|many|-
TGTGCCAGCAGTTTAGGTGAAGAGTACGAGCAGTACTTC
CASSLGEEYEQYF
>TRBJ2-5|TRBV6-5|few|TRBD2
TGTGCCAGCAGTTATACTAGCGGGAGGCTTCTGGAGACCCAGTACTTC
CASSYTSGRLLETQYF
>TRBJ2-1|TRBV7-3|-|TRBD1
TGTGCCAGCAGCAAGGGGGCCCAAAGCTCCTACAATGAGCAGTTCTTC
CASSKGAQSSYNEQFF
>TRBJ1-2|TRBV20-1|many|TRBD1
TGCAGTGCTATCCCCGGGACAGGGAATGGCTACACCTTC
CSAIPGTGNGYTF
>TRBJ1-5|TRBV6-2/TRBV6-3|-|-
TGTGCCAGCAGTTACGGTTCGGGTCTTCTTAATCAGCCCCAGCATTTT
CASSYGSGLLNQPQHF
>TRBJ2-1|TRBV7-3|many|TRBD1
TGTGCCAGCAGCCTACAGGGGGGCATCCCCAATGAGCAGTTCTTC
CASSLQGGIPNEQFF
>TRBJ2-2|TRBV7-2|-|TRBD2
TGTGCCAGCAGTCAGGTGGCTAGCGGGGTCGGGGAGCTGTTTTTT
CASSQVASGVGELFF